The 29 T cell receptor beta chains below all came from one sample that was sequenced in a study of T cell responses to AZD1222 COVID-19 vaccine. Assay: immunoSEQ multiplex PCR; the TCRdb copy retains only in-frame clones and omits some. The table includes about 170,000 clones, about nine tenths detected once. Here the sequenced sample was peripheral blood, taken on day 0 of AZD1222 vaccination. The receptors shown here come from an adult in good health.

This rearrangement joins TRBV18 to TRBJ2-4; the match to TRBD1 covers 8 bases. With V trimmed by 0 bases and J by 3 bases, 7 bases remained unmatched. The germline gives CDR1 KGHSH, CDR2 LQKENI. The CDR3 is 17 amino acids. CDR3 coding DNA: TGTGCCAGCTCACCACCCAGGACAGGGTCTAGCAAAAACATTCAGTACTTC. This encodes CASSPPRTGSSKNIQYF.

J is TRBJ2-1 and V is TRBV21-1; the table's D call, TRBD2, was not checked against the DNA. TRBV21-1 is a listed pseudogene. CDR3 length: 18 residues. The CDR3 is CASSSTSGGAWIHNEQFF. The CDR3 coding sequence is TGTGCCAGCAGCTCCACTAGCGGGGGGGCCTGGATCCACAATGAGCAGTTCTTC.

V usage is TRBV5-5 and J usage is TRBJ1-1; D is ambiguous. V lost 0 bases, J lost 3 bases, and 9 bases lay in between. Looked up from germline, CDR1 is SGHKS and CDR2 is YYEKEE (reference sequence). CDR3 length: 14 residues. CDR3 in amino acids: CASSLAGSDTEAFF. The CDR3 DNA reads as TGTGCCAGCAGCTTGGCAGGCTCTGACACTGAAGCTTTCTTT.

V gene TRBV5-1 combines with J gene TRBJ1-6, with D unresolved. V was shortened by 4 bases and J by 3 bases, with 14 bases between the two germline ends. The CDR3 extends over 16 amino acids. Germline V gene lookup returns CDR1 SGHRS and CDR2 YFSETQ. Here the CDR3 DNA reads TGCGCCAGCAGCGATGGGTTTGGCCTCTATAATTCACCCCTCCACTTT. Translation gives CASSDGFGLYNSPLHF. The variable domain in full, completed from reference TRBV5-1 and TRBJ1-6, reads KAGVTQTPRYLIKTRGQQVTLSCSPISGHRSVSWYQQTPGQGLQFLFEYFSETQRNKGNFPGRFSGRQFSNSRSEMNVSTLELGDSALYLCASSDGFGLYNSPLHFGNGTRLTVT.

The rearrangement uses TRBV7-9 and TRBJ1-1; maybe TRBD1 (5 bases). Germline CDR1 is SEHNR and CDR2 is FQNEAQ (reference sequence). The CDR3 consists of 15 residues. The V gene lost 5 bases and the J gene lost 1 base, with 14 bases spanning the gap. The CDR3 protein is CASSPFGTENTEAFF. CDR3 in DNA: TGTGCCAGCAGCCCTTTTGGGACGGAGAACACTGAAGCTTTCTTT. Full variable domain (outside the CDR3, taken from reference TRBV7-9 and TRBJ1-1): DTGVSQNPRHKITKRGQNVTFRCDPISEHNRLYWYRQTLGQGPEFLTYFQNEAQLEKSRLLSDRFSAERPKGSFSTLEIQRTEQGDSAMYLCASSPFGTENTEAFFGQGTRLTVV.

The rearrangement uses TRBV2 and TRBJ2-3; TRBD2 matches 13 bases. The CDR3 extends over 16 amino acids. CDR1 SNHLY and CDR2 FYNNEI come from the germline V gene. The ends lost 5 bases at V and 7 bases at J; junction bases unmatched: 9. CDR3 DNA: TGTGCCAGCAGTACAATAGGACTAGCGGGAGTCTATACGCAGTATTTT. Its protein product is CASSTIGLAGVYTQYF.

The chain recombines TRBV4-2 with TRBJ2-3; no reliable D call. Germline V gives CDR1 LGHNA, CDR2 YNFKEQ. V shed 1 base and J shed 5 bases, with 7 bases lying between them. CDR3 size: 13 residues. The CDR3 DNA follows: TGTGCCAGCAGCCAAGGCGTCGAAGATACGCAGTATTTT. This translates into CASSQGVEDTQYF.

The chain joins TRBV7-9 to TRBJ2-5, with D maybe TRBD2 (6 bases). This CDR3 is built from 15 residues. Germline V gene lookup returns CDR1 SEHNR and CDR2 FQNEAQ (reference sequence). The V and J ends lost 0 bases and 5 bases respectively, with 13 bases between them. The CDR3 loop is CASSLAQLREETQYF. CDR3 coding DNA: TGTGCCAGCAGCTTAGCACAGCTCCGGGAGGAGACCCAGTACTTC.

V gene TRBV9 combines with J gene TRBJ1-5; TRBD1 matches 8 bases. Germline V gene sequence: CDR1 SGDLS, CDR2 YYNGEE. The CDR3 covers 14 residues. With V trimmed by 3 bases and J by 5 bases, 4 bases remained unmatched. CDR3 region: CASSAGQGDQPQHF. For the CDR3, the DNA is TGTGCCAGCAGCGCAGGACAGGGAGATCAGCCCCAGCATTTT.

The chain uses TRBV11-2 and TRBJ1-2; D call uncertain. This CDR3 comprises 14 residues. The ends were cut back, 8 bases at V and 2 bases at J, with 15 bases in the middle. The germline V gene encodes CDR1 SGHAT and CDR2 FQNNGV. This CDR3 is CASAARMDNYGYTF. The CDR3 coding sequence is TGTGCCAGCGCGGCTCGGATGGACAACTATGGCTACACCTTC.

The chain employs TRBV19 and TRBJ1-4, with 9 bases that match TRBD1. The CDR3 loop spans 14 amino acids. V was pared by 6 bases and J by 8 bases, with 7 bases of the junction left unmatched. Germline CDR1 reads LNHDA; CDR2 reads SQIVND (reference sequence). The CDR3 sequence: CASRPGQGGEKLFF. The CDR3 bases are TGTGCCAGTAGGCCGGGACAGGGAGGAGAAAAACTGTTTTTT.

The chain is built from TRBV27 and TRBJ2-1; 10 bases map to TRBD2. Trimming took 8 bases from V and 10 from J; bases not matched to a gene: 17. This CDR3 has 16 amino acids. Germline-derived CDR1 and CDR2 are MNHEY and SMNVEV (reference sequence). This CDR3 is CASSRRESGRAKEQFF. Here the CDR3 DNA reads TGTGCCAGCTCCCGGAGGGAAAGCGGGAGGGCCAAAGAGCAGTTCTTC.

V gene TRBV5-1 combines with J gene TRBJ2-7; 8 bases are a match to TRBD2. CDR3 length: 13 amino acids. J lost 6 bases, V lost 4 bases, and 6 bases had no gene match. Germline V gene sequence: CDR1 SGHRS, CDR2 YFSETQ. The CDR3: CASSQRERGEQYF. DNA for the CDR3: TGCGCCAGCAGCCAGCGGGAGCGGGGCGAGCAGTACTTC.

This clone was observed a single time. This chain connects TRBV10-3 to TRBJ2-2; 7 nucleotides align to TRBD1. Germline CDR1 is ENHRY and CDR2 is SYGVKD. The CDR3 covers 17 residues. V was clipped by 2 bases and J by 7 bases; unmatched bases: 13. CDR3 residues: CAISEGPTGELGGELFF. CDR3 in DNA: TGTGCCATCAGTGAGGGTCCTACAGGGGAGTTAGGCGGGGAGCTGTTTTTT.

The V and J genes are TRBV19 and TRBJ1-6; D ambiguous. The CDR3 has 16 amino acids. Trimming took off 3 bases at V and 7 bases at J, with 16 bases between the two ends. Germline V gene lookup returns CDR1 LNHDA and CDR2 SQIVND (reference sequence). As DNA, the CDR3 is TGTGCCAGTAGTATCCTACACGGACTCCGAAATTCACCCCTCCACTTT. It specifies CASSILHGLRNSPLHF. The full variable domain, rest sourced from reference TRBV19 and TRBJ1-6, is DGGITQSPKYLFRKEGQNVTLSCEQNLNHDAMYWYRQDPGQGLRLIYYSQIVNDFQKGDIAEGYSVSREKKESFPLTVTSAQKNPTAFYLCASSILHGLRNSPLHFGNGTRLTVT.

The J gene is TRBJ2-7, the V gene TRBV7-9, with TRBD2 matching 8 bases. CDR3 length equals 14 residues. V trimming: 5 bases; J trimming: 7 bases; junction bases outside the gene matches: 10. Per germline, CDR1 SEHNR and CDR2 FQNEAQ (reference sequence). The CDR3 bases are TGTGCCAGCAGCCGTCCAGGACTAGCACGAGAGCAGTACTTC. Its protein is CASSRPGLAREQYF.

This CDR3 is CASSLGPNTEAFF. The CDR3 coding sequence is TGTGCCAGCAGCCTCGGCCCGAACACTGAAGCTTTCTTT. The chain employs TRBV28 and TRBJ1-1; no firm D call. Trimming shortened V by 6 bases and J by 1 base, and 9 bases separated the two germline ends. Germline V gene lookup returns CDR1 MDHEN and CDR2 SYDVKM. This CDR3 contains 13 residues.

This sequence joins TRBV5-1 and TRBJ2-7; D is undetermined. The V gene lost 4 bases and the J gene lost 3 bases, with 17 bases spanning the gap. The CDR3 has 15 residues. The germline V gene has CDR1 SGHRS and CDR2 YFSETQ. The CDR3 DNA reads as TGCGCCAGCAGCCCCCGGTCTCAGGCTTACTACGAGCAGTACTTC. Its protein product is CASSPRSQAYYEQYF. The whole variable domain, filled in from reference TRBV5-1 and TRBJ2-7, reads KAGVTQTPRYLIKTRGQQVTLSCSPISGHRSVSWYQQTPGQGLQFLFEYFSETQRNKGNFPGRFSGRQFSNSRSEMNVSTLELGDSALYLCASSPRSQAYYEQYFGPGTRLTVT.

This clone was seen only once. The gene calls are TRBV30 and TRBJ2-2; possible D gene TRBD1, 8 bases. In germline, CDR1 is GTSNPN, CDR2 SVGIG (reference sequence). This CDR3 has 15 residues. The germline V and J ends were trimmed by 2 bases and 5 bases, with 15 bases remaining between them. CDR3 region: CAWSWTGRVTGELFF. The CDR3 DNA reads as TGTGCCTGGAGTTGGACAGGGAGGGTTACCGGGGAGCTGTTTTTT.

The V call is TRBV29-1, the J call TRBJ2-3, with 7 bases lining up with TRBD2. J gave up 0 bases and V 1 base, and 4 bases lay outside the gene matches. This CDR3 has 15 amino acids. Germline V CDR1 and CDR2: SQVTM, ANQGSEA. The CDR3 protein is CSVEVGSGSTDTQYF. CDR3 DNA sequence: TGCAGCGTTGAAGTCGGTAGCGGGAGCACAGATACGCAGTATTTT.

This clone was seen a single time. The chain has TRBV18 and TRBJ1-3; D is possibly TRBD1 (5 bases). The germline V and J ends were trimmed by 5 bases and 4 bases, with 15 bases remaining between them. The CDR3 consists of 15 residues. CDR1 and CDR2 (germline): KGHSH, LQKENI. The CDR3 region is CASSMGTIKGNTIYF. CDR3 in DNA: TGTGCCAGCTCAATGGGGACCATAAAAGGAAACACCATATATTTT.

The J gene is TRBJ2-3, the V gene TRBV5-1; TRBD1 matches at 7 bases. The CDR3 extends over 13 amino acids. Trimming at V came to 4 bases and at J to 3 bases, leaving 2 bases not matched to a gene. Germline loops: CDR1 SGHRS, CDR2 YFSETQ. The CDR3 loop reads CASSPTGTDTQYF. As DNA, the CDR3 is TGCGCCAGCAGCCCGACAGGGACAGATACGCAGTATTTT.

The CDR3 sequence: CASSPGTKFLGNYGYTF. CDR3 in DNA: TGTGCCAGCTCACCCGGGACCAAGTTTTTAGGGAACTATGGCTACACCTTC. This chain connects TRBV18 to TRBJ1-2; possible D gene TRBD1, 5 bases. CDR1 is KGHSH, CDR2 LQKENI, per germline. The CDR3 consists of 17 residues. V was shortened by 3 bases and J by 2 bases, with 19 bases between the two germline ends.

The genes are TRBV7-3 and TRBJ2-1, with D possibly TRBD2 on 6 matching bases. The length of the CDR3 is 15 residues. The germline CDR1 and CDR2 sequences are SGHTA and FQGTGA. With 3 bases removed from V and 4 bases from J, the gap between germline ends came to 13 bases. The CDR3 reads CASSFTGGVYNEQFF. The CDR3, as DNA: TGTGCCAGCAGCTTCACCGGAGGGGTGTACAATGAGCAGTTCTTC.

The table lists this clone with a count of one. The chain links TRBV2 to TRBJ2-2, with TRBD2 matching 8 bases. Germline trimming cut 9 bases from V and 3 bases from J; bases unmatched to any gene: 12. This CDR3 region has 16 residues. Germline CDR1 SNHLY, CDR2 FYNNEI. DNA for the CDR3: TGTGCCAGTTCCATCGGGACTAGTCTATACACCGGGGAGCTGTTTTTT. The encoded protein is CASSIGTSLYTGELFF.

The rearrangement joins TRBV6-5 to TRBJ2-1; D is ambiguous. V was shortened by 5 bases and J by 4 bases, with 12 bases between the two germline ends. The length of the CDR3 is 14 residues. Germline CDR1 MNHEY, CDR2 SVGAGI. CDR3 in amino acids: CASSRPDEYNEQFF. The CDR3 nucleotides are TGTGCCAGCAGTCGTCCTGATGAGTACAATGAGCAGTTCTTC.

The chain combines TRBV29-1 with TRBJ2-7; TRBD2 agrees at 13 bases. Germline values: CDR1 SQVTM, CDR2 ANQGSEA. The CDR3 consists of 14 residues. V dropped 6 bases and J dropped 7; count of bases not matched to a gene: 9. CDR3 residues: CSVAGLAGVREQYF. The CDR3, as DNA: TGCAGCGTCGCCGGACTAGCGGGAGTAAGGGAGCAGTACTTC.

The J gene is TRBJ1-6, the V gene TRBV24-1; TRBD1 might be the D (5 bases). CDR1 is KGHDR and CDR2 is SFDVKD in the germline V gene. The ends were cut back, 8 bases at V and 3 bases at J, with 10 bases in the middle. The CDR3 sequence is 14 residues long. CDR3 nucleotide sequence: TGTGCCACCATCCGGGACGGCTATAATTCACCCCTCCACTTT. This translates into CATIRDGYNSPLHF.

The rearrangement uses TRBV2 and TRBJ2-1; 7 nucleotides match TRBD2. Germline trimming cut 7 bases from V and 3 bases from J; bases unmatched to any gene: 6. This CDR3 contains 14 residues. The germline gives CDR1 SNHLY, CDR2 FYNNEI. The CDR3 loop is CASKGGSVYNEQFF. The CDR3 bases are TGTGCCAGCAAGGGCGGGAGCGTCTACAATGAGCAGTTCTTC.